This entry lists 17 T cell receptor beta chains sequenced from one sample in a study of blood T cells in healthy people across ages. A second roughly 6 to 11 cycle PCR used barcoded and J-beta primers. TCRdb used MiXCR to reprocess the 5' RACE reads, holding one entry per CDR3 protein. The data contain 750,000 to 950,000 distinct CDR3 sequences, roughly 24% of them singletons. A further study also used this sample, focusing on T cells of mothers and their children.

Sequenced: blood. The receptors were gathered from a boy aged 10-17 years in good health.

The CDR3 loop reads CASRRDRGGLYNEQFF. CDR3 sequence (DNA): TGTGCCAGCAGACGGGACAGGGGTGGCCTCTACAATGAGCAGTTCTTC. This chain links TRBV28 with TRBJ2-1, with 10 positions matching TRBD1. V was pared by 6 bases and J by 3 bases, with 8 bases of the junction left unmatched. CDR1 is MDHEN and CDR2 is SYDVKM in the germline V gene. CDR3 size: 16 residues.

This clonotype came up many times. The V call is TRBV18, the J call TRBJ1-2; D not certain. Trimming took 2 bases from V and 2 from J, leaving 3 bases between them. The germline V gene encodes CDR1 KGHSH and CDR2 LQKENI. CDR3 length: 12 residues. CDR3: CASSPGNYGYTF. CDR3 sequence (DNA): TGTGCCAGCTCACCAGGAAACTATGGCTACACCTTC.

The chain has TRBV12-3 or TRBV12-4 and TRBJ1-2, with D hard to call. V was pared by 5 bases and J by 6 bases, with 16 bases between. This CDR3 region has 14 residues. In nucleotides, the CDR3 is TGTGCCAGCAGTCCGGACTCTACCGGTCATGGCTACACCTTC. Its protein is CASSPDSTGHGYTF.

This clonotype was observed a few times. The CDR3 sequence is CASSLGRGTGSKNIQYF. CDR3 sequence (DNA): TGTGCCAGCAGCTTAGGCCGGGGGACAGGGTCCAAAAACATTCAGTACTTC. V gene TRBV7-6 combines with J gene TRBJ2-4, with 9 bases aligning to TRBD1. The germline gives CDR1 SGHVS, CDR2 FNYEAQ. With V trimmed by 1 base and J by 2 bases, 6 bases remained unmatched. The CDR3 length is 17 residues.

The chain is built from TRBV7-9 and TRBJ2-1, with 10 bases lining up with TRBD2. The CDR3 is made up of 16 amino acids. J was trimmed by 3 bases and V by 5 bases; bases with no gene match: 7. Germline V gene data show CDR1 as SEHNR and CDR2 as FQNEAQ (reference sequence). This chain's CDR3 is CASSGGLATLYNEQFF. The DNA of the CDR3 is TGTGCCAGCAGCGGGGGACTAGCGACACTCTACAATGAGCAGTTCTTC.

About this clonotype: An end of the junction does not agree with germline; a read error may underlie this. CDR3: CSVDRRLGDTEALF. The CDR3, as DNA: TGTAGCGTTGATAGGAGATTGGGTGACACTGAAGCTCTCTTT. J is TRBJ1-1 and V is TRBV29-1; D gene uncertain. CDR1 and CDR2 (germline): SQVTM, ANQGSEA. The CDR3 is 14 amino acids.

The V call is TRBV20-1, the J call TRBJ2-5; D not resolved. With 2 bases removed from V and 3 bases from J, the gap between germline ends came to 7 bases. Germline values: CDR1 DFQATT, CDR2 SNEGSKA (reference sequence). The CDR3 runs 12 residues. CDR3 nucleotides: TGCAGTGCTAGAACTCGGGAAGAGACCCAGTACTTC. Translated, it gives CSARTREETQYF.

The V gene is TRBV20-1, the J gene TRBJ1-2; no definite D call. V was cut by 6 bases and J by 6 bases, with 11 bases left in between. Germline assignment: CDR1 DFQATT and CDR2 SNEGSKA (reference sequence). The CDR3 is 11 residues long. The CDR3 DNA sequence: TGCAGTGCGGAAGGAGGGAATGGCTACACCTTC. Amino acids: CSAEGGNGYTF.

This clonotype was observed once. The V call is TRBV7-3, the J call TRBJ2-5, with 11 bases identical to TRBD2. The J call could be wrong; TRBJ2-1 is a better fit for the DNA end. Germline V gene lookup returns CDR1 SGHTA and CDR2 FQGTGA. The CDR3 covers 16 residues. The CDR3 reads CASSTLAGGPLHEQFF. DNA for the CDR3: TGTGCCAGCAGCACTTTAGCGGGGGGGCCTCTCCATGAGCAGTTCTTC.

The V gene is TRBV12-5, the J gene TRBJ1-5; TRBD1 agrees at 9 bases. CDR3 length: 16 amino acids. V was pared by 3 bases and J by 4 bases, with 7 bases of the junction left unmatched. Germline CDR1 LGHNT, CDR2 FRNRAP. In DNA, the CDR3 is TGTGCTAGTGGTTTAGGAGGACAGGGGACGAATCAGCCCCAGCATTTT. Residues: CASGLGGQGTNQPQHF.

The V gene is TRBV2, the J gene TRBJ1-5, with TRBD1 as a possible D gene (5 bases). Per the germline V gene, CDR1 is SNHLY and CDR2 is FYNNEI. V gave up 4 bases and J gave up 1 base, with 11 bases separating them. The CDR3 consists of 15 residues. The chain's CDR3 is CASSAERGSNQPQHF. The CDR3 DNA reads TGTGCCAGCAGTGCGGAACGGGGGAGCAATCAGCCCCAGCATTTT.

In its sample, this clonotype was seen a few times. The gene calls are TRBV20-1 and TRBJ2-5; 9 bases align to TRBD2. Germline V gives CDR1 DFQATT, CDR2 SNEGSKA (reference sequence). The ends lost 2 bases at V and 2 bases at J; junction bases unmatched: 9. CDR3 size: 16 residues. CDR3 protein: CSARFSLAGPQETQYF. The CDR3 region has the DNA TGCAGTGCTAGATTCTCCCTAGCGGGGCCTCAAGAGACCCAGTACTTC.

This clonotype was recorded a few times. The CDR3 is CASNPGQVRETQYF. The CDR3 region has the DNA TGTGCCAGCAACCCGGGACAGGTCAGGGAGACCCAGTACTTC. This rearrangement joins TRBV7-9 to TRBJ2-5; TRBD1 matches 8 bases. Losses at the gene ends were 7 bases for V and 5 bases for J; bases not matched to a gene: 9. This CDR3 contains 14 residues. Germline loops: CDR1 SEHNR, CDR2 FQNEAQ (reference sequence).

The chain recombines TRBV18 with TRBJ2-3, with TRBD2 identical over 8 bases. The V segment lost 2 bases and the J segment 6 bases; nucleotides outside the gene matches: 10. From germline, CDR1 is KGHSH and CDR2 LQKENI. There are 16 residues in the CDR3. In DNA, the CDR3 is TGTGCCAGCTCACCAAGGCTAGCGGGCCCAGGGGATACGCAGTATTTT. Translating gives CASSPRLAGPGDTQYF.

The chain joins TRBV7-2 to TRBJ1-5; D remains ambiguous. The V end lost 4 bases, the J end lost 4 bases, and 11 bases lay between the germline ends. There are 14 residues in the CDR3. CDR1 is SGHTA, CDR2 FQGNSA, per germline. CDR3 DNA: TGTGCCAGCAGCTCTGCCCTTGGGAATCAGCCCCAGCATTTT. Translated: CASSSALGNQPQHF.

This clonotype has just a few counts. The rearrangement links TRBV12-3 or TRBV12-4 to TRBJ2-3, with no clear D. CDR3 length equals 12 residues. V shed 3 bases and J shed 6 bases, with 7 bases lying between them. CDR3 protein: CASSFATDTQYF. CDR3 nucleotides: TGTGCCAGCAGTTTCGCTACGGATACGCAGTATTTT.

The sample holds a few counts of this clonotype. V usage is TRBV9 and J usage is TRBJ2-3; TRBD1 matches at 9 bases. CDR3 size: 15 residues. With V trimmed by 3 bases and J by 5 bases, 7 bases remained unmatched. Germline CDR1 and CDR2: SGDLS and YYNGEE. This CDR3 reads CASSADRGAQDTQYF. In DNA form, the CDR3 reads TGTGCCAGCAGCGCAGACAGGGGGGCACAAGATACGCAGTATTTT.